Shown below are 21 T cell receptor beta chains from a single sample sequenced in a study of blood T cell repertoires in COVID-19. The protocol was immunoSEQ multiplex PCR, while the TCRdb copy is restricted to in-frame clones and leaves out a portion. This table holds 200,000 to 250,000 clones, about 94% found once. The source material was peripheral blood. Receptor source: a man in his sixties with COVID-19, enrolled during active disease.

This clone was found once. The genes are TRBV18 and TRBJ1-4; unclear D gene. V gave up 4 bases and J gave up 3 bases, with 12 bases separating them. The CDR3 has 15 amino acids. The germline CDR1 and CDR2 sequences are KGHSH and LQKENI. CDR3 nucleotide sequence: TGTGCCAGCTCACGGGCGGGCAGCTCTAATGAAAAACTGTTTTTT. Translating it yields CASSRAGSSNEKLFF.

The chain uses TRBV11-2 and TRBJ1-1, with D unclear. The V gene's germline CDR1 is SGHAT and CDR2 FQNNGV. There are 14 residues in the CDR3. Deletions cut 5 bases from V and 5 bases from J, with 15 bases between. The CDR3 loop is CASSPPPRETEAFF. DNA of the CDR3: TGTGCCAGCAGCCCACCCCCGCGGGAGACTGAAGCTTTCTTT.

The chain combines TRBV5-1 with TRBJ1-1; D might be TRBD1 (6 bases). The germline V gene encodes CDR1 SGHRS and CDR2 YFSETQ. This CDR3 region has 14 residues. Deletions cut 1 base from V and 2 bases from J, with 9 bases between. CDR3 nucleotides: TGCGCCAGCAGCTTGACAGGGCCCAACACTGAAGCTTTCTTT. This codes for CASSLTGPNTEAFF.

This clone was found once. The gene calls are TRBV4-1 and TRBJ1-1; D is ambiguous. Germline-derived CDR1 and CDR2 are MGHRA and YSYEKL. The V end lost 3 bases, the J end lost 1 base, and 9 bases lay between the germline ends. This CDR3 is 14 amino acids long. The chain's CDR3 is CASSHPTRNTEAFF. For the CDR3, the DNA is TGCGCCAGCAGCCATCCCACAAGGAACACTGAAGCTTTCTTT.

The J gene is TRBJ1-6, the V gene TRBV19; D gene uncertain. V was clipped by 4 bases and J by 8 bases, with 6 bases between them. Germline CDR1 reads LNHDA; CDR2 reads SQIVND (reference sequence). This CDR3 is built from 12 residues. CDR3 DNA: TGTGCCAGTAGTACCTTAGATTCACCCCTCCACTTT. It yields the protein CASSTLDSPLHF.

The chain combines TRBV6-2 or TRBV6-3 with TRBJ2-2; 7 bases match TRBD1. The CDR3 is 13 amino acids. After removal of 6 bases from V and 7 bases from J, the junction contained 5 bases not matched to a gene. From germline, CDR1 is MNHEY and CDR2 SVGEGT. CDR3 loop: CASSLQGFGELFF. The CDR3 nucleotides are TGTGCCAGCAGCCTACAGGGGTTCGGGGAGCTGTTTTTT.

This clone was seen a single time. The chain uses TRBV4-1 and TRBJ2-7, with D tentatively TRBD1 (6 bases). The V gene's germline CDR1 is MGHRA and CDR2 YSYEKL. V was clipped by 1 base and J by 3 bases, with 13 bases between them. The CDR3 spans 15 residues. In DNA, the CDR3 is TGCGCCAGCAGCCAAGGTAGGGCCAGGGGCTACGAGCAGTACTTC. Its protein is CASSQGRARGYEQYF.

The chain combines TRBV30 with TRBJ1-2, with D possibly TRBD1 on 5 matching bases. V gave up 0 bases and J gave up 3 bases, with 8 bases separating them. The germline V gene encodes CDR1 GTSNPN and CDR2 SVGIG (reference sequence). The CDR3 consists of 13 residues. The CDR3 sequence is CAWSVQADYGYTF. DNA of the CDR3: TGTGCCTGGAGTGTACAGGCGGACTATGGCTACACCTTC.

Only one count was recorded for this clone. J is TRBJ2-2 and V is TRBV5-1; maybe TRBD2 (5 bases). Trimming left V 0 bases short and J 6 bases short, with 9 bases between. The CDR3 has 14 residues. From germline, CDR1 is SGHRS and CDR2 YFSETQ. As DNA, the CDR3 is TGCGCCAGCAGCTTGGTTCCCGGGGCCGGGGAGCTGTTTTTT. As protein: CASSLVPGAGELFF.

Here the CDR3 DNA reads TGCGCCAGCAGCCAAGATTGGCAGGGGCGAAGCAATCAGCCCCAGCATTTT. It yields the protein CASSQDWQGRSNQPQHF. The J gene is TRBJ1-5, the V gene TRBV4-1, with D perhaps matching TRBD1 (6 bases). The germline V and J ends were trimmed by 0 bases and 1 base, with 13 bases remaining between them. This CDR3 is 17 amino acids long. The germline gives CDR1 MGHRA, CDR2 YSYEKL.

The chain employs TRBV11-3 and TRBJ2-7; 7 bases agree with TRBD2. Germline V gene sequence: CDR1 SGHNT, CDR2 YENEEA. V lost 2 bases, J lost 3 bases, and 7 bases stayed unmatched. The CDR3 has 15 residues. CDR3 in DNA: TGTGCCAGCAGCTTAAGGACTGGGAGGGACTACGAGCAGTACTTC. Translated: CASSLRTGRDYEQYF.

This rearrangement joins TRBV18 to TRBJ2-4; 8 bases fit TRBD2. The CDR3 is 14 amino acids. J lost 6 bases, V lost 0 bases, and 1 base had no gene match. Looked up from germline, CDR1 is KGHSH and CDR2 is LQKENI. The CDR3 loop is CASSPPAGGNIQYF. In DNA, the CDR3 is TGTGCCAGCTCACCACCGGCGGGGGGAAACATTCAGTACTTC.

The chain joins TRBV7-9 to TRBJ1-4; D unclear. The V gene lost 7 bases and the J gene lost 3 bases, with 12 bases spanning the gap. The CDR3 has 14 amino acids. Germline CDR1 reads SEHNR; CDR2 reads FQNEAQ (reference sequence). The CDR3 DNA is TGTGCCAGCAACTACGGAAACTCTAATGAAAAACTGTTTTTT. Protein product: CASNYGNSNEKLFF.

The chain links TRBV6-5 to TRBJ2-1, with TRBD1 matching 10 bases. This CDR3 contains 14 residues. V was clipped by 5 bases and J by 7 bases; unmatched bases: 5. Germline V gives CDR1 MNHEY, CDR2 SVGAGI. Written as DNA, the CDR3 is TGTGCCAGCAGTAGGGACAGGGGACAAAATGAGCAGTTCTTC. Its translation: CASSRDRGQNEQFF.

CDR3 sequence reads: CATRTGGLSNYGYTF. In DNA, the CDR3 is TGTGCCACCCGGACAGGGGGCTTATCGAACTATGGCTACACCTTC. The gene calls are TRBV10-3 and TRBJ1-2; TRBD1 matches 11 bases. Looked up from germline, CDR1 is ENHRY and CDR2 is SYGVKD. The CDR3 has 15 residues. V lost 10 bases, J lost 2 bases, and 9 bases stayed unmatched.

The chain recombines TRBV25-1 with TRBJ1-5, with D possibly matching TRBD1 (6 bases). The V and J ends lost 7 bases and 0 bases respectively, with 16 bases between them. The CDR3 contains 16 residues. CDR1 is MGHDK and CDR2 is SYGVNS in the germline V gene. The DNA for the CDR3 is TGTGCCAGCACTGGGGGCAAAGAGTATAGCAATCAGCCCCAGCATTTT. This codes for CASTGGKEYSNQPQHF.

The V gene is TRBV5-4, the J gene TRBJ1-3, with D unclear. V gave up 2 bases and J gave up 0 bases, with 9 bases separating them. This CDR3 region has 15 residues. Germline CDR1 SGHNT, CDR2 YYREEE (reference sequence). This CDR3 reads CASSLNLPSGNTIYF. The CDR3 bases are TGTGCCAGCAGCTTAAATCTCCCCTCTGGAAACACCATATATTTT.

The rearrangement joins TRBV6-4 to TRBJ2-1; 10 bases fit TRBD2. The V segment lost 0 bases and the J segment 9 bases; nucleotides outside the gene matches: 11. The CDR3 is 17 residues long. The germline V gene encodes CDR1 MRHNA and CDR2 SNTAGT. The DNA of the CDR3 is TGTGCCAGCAGTGACTCCCCGGCTAGCGGGAGTTTCCCTGAGCAGTTCTTC. It translates to CASSDSPASGSFPEQFF.

The chain employs TRBV28 and TRBJ2-3; 9 nucleotides align to TRBD1. V was pared by 6 bases and J by 7 bases, with 11 bases of the junction left unmatched. From germline, CDR1 is MDHEN and CDR2 SYDVKM. This CDR3 region has 15 residues. CDR3 nucleotides: TGTGCCAGCAGCTCCCCGGGACAGGGTACAAATACGCAGTATTTT. The encoded protein is CASSSPGQGTNTQYF. The full variable domain, rest sourced from reference TRBV28 and TRBJ2-3, is DVKVTQSSRYLVKRTGEKVFLECVQDMDHENMFWYRQDPGLGLRLIYFSYDVKMKEKGDIPEGYSVSREKKERFSLILESASTNQTSMYLCASSSPGQGTNTQYFGPGTRLTVL.

This clone has only one observation. This chain connects TRBV9 to TRBJ1-2, with 8 bases lining up with TRBD1. This CDR3 is 12 amino acids long. Germline V lookup: CDR1 SGDLS, CDR2 YYNGEE. J lost 4 bases, V lost 6 bases, and 2 bases had no gene match. In nucleotides, the CDR3 is TGTGCCAGCACCGGGACAGGCTATGGCTACACCTTC. Its protein is CASTGTGYGYTF.

This chain uses TRBV19 with TRBJ2-1; 15 bases fit TRBD2. CDR3 length: 16 amino acids. Germline assignment: CDR1 LNHDA and CDR2 SQIVND (reference sequence). V trimming: 5 bases; J trimming: 7 bases; junction bases outside the gene matches: 6. The CDR3 spells CASSAPGTSGRNEQFF. As DNA, the CDR3 is TGTGCCAGTAGTGCTCCCGGGACTAGCGGGAGGAATGAGCAGTTCTTC.